A selection of T cell receptor beta chains follows, all from one sample in a study of human T cells and chemical hapten exposure. TCRdb reprocessed the RACE reads via MiXCR and lists one record per CDR3 protein. The repertoire consists of around 160,000 distinct CDR3 sequences, with about 14% occurring once and the leading ten covering 1.7%. The sample consisted of whole blood, taken in connection with sensitization to the hapten diphenylcyclopropenone (DPC). These receptors all come from a woman aged 25 to 39 with alopecia areata. Some clones in this sample may be carry-over from other donors' samples. Each CDR3 is given with its conserved first and last residue. The order of the fields is J gene, clone size, V gene, D gene, CDR3 protein, CDR3 DNA. A D gene is named only where the DNA matches it firmly. A row's size may be missing; if present it is once, few, many or a size class.

>TRBJ1-2|few|TRBV4-3|.
CASSQDLEGYYGYTF
TGCGCCAGCAGCCAAGATCTTGAGGGGTACTATGGCTACACCTTC
>TRBJ2-5|few|TRBV28|TRBD1
CASSGFQGALKETQYF
TGTGCCAGCAGTGGGTTCCAGGGGGCCCTGAAAGAGACCCAGTACTTC
>TRBJ2-1|many|TRBV7-9|TRBD2
CASSLNSGRALRNNEQFF
TGTGCCAGCAGCTTGAATAGCGGGAGGGCCCTGCGCAACAATGAGCAGTTCTTC
>TRBJ1-6|few|TRBV4-3|TRBD1
CASSQVATGVNSPLHF
TGCGCCAGCAGCCAAGTTGCGACAGGGGTAAATTCACCCCTCCACTTT
>TRBJ2-5|.|TRBV25-1|TRBD1
CASSGLGTVKTQYF
TGTGCCAGCAGTGGCCTCGGGACAGTAAAGACCCAGTACTTC
>TRBJ2-7|.|TRBV20-1|TRBD1
CSARGTGGKEQYF
TGCAGTGCTAGGGGAACAGGGGGCAAGGAGCAGTACTTC
>TRBJ2-3|.|TRBV20-1|TRBD2
CSASPASGGVDTQYF
TGCAGTGCTAGCCCCGCTAGCGGGGGTGTAGATACGCAGTATTTT
>TRBJ2-7|few|TRBV28|TRBD1
CASRGQGYHEQYF
TGTGCCAGCCGGGGACAGGGGTACCACGAGCAGTACTTC
>TRBJ2-7|.|TRBV12-3/TRBV12-4|TRBD2
CASSHPSGGGDEQYF
TGTGCCAGCAGTCACCCTAGCGGGGGCGGGGACGAGCAGTACTTC
>TRBJ2-4|few|TRBV6-5|.
CASTPDNLAKNIQYF
TGTGCCAGCACCCCTGACAACCTAGCCAAAAACATTCAGTACTTC
>TRBJ1-4|few|TRBV30|.
CAWTQGLGEKLFF
TGTGCCTGGACCCAGGGTTTAGGTGAAAAACTGTTTTTT
>TRBJ2-7|few|TRBV24-1|.
CATSDFGGTSYEQYF
TGTGCCACCAGTGATTTTGGGGGGACCTCCTACGAGCAGTACTTC
>TRBJ1-1|.|TRBV5-4|TRBD1
CASSLGQGAQTEAFF
TGTGCCAGCAGCTTGGGACAGGGGGCTCAGACTGAAGCTTTCTTT
>TRBJ1-5|few|TRBV12-3/TRBV12-4|TRBD1
CASRSGTGKQPQHF
TGTGCCAGCAGATCCGGGACAGGGAAACAGCCCCAGCATTTT
>TRBJ1-1|many|TRBV18|.
CASSPTEEGTEAFF
TGTGCCAGCTCACCTACCGAGGAGGGCACTGAAGCTTTCTTT
>TRBJ1-2|.|TRBV12-3/TRBV12-4|.
CASSARGANYGYTF
TGTGCCAGCAGTGCGCGGGGGGCTAACTATGGCTACACCTTC
>TRBJ2-2|once|TRBV7-9|.
CASRGTSRTGELFF
TGTGCCAGCAGGGGCACTAGCCGCACCGGGGAGCTGTTTTTT
>TRBJ1-3|many|TRBV5-6|TRBD1
CASSGDRGSGNTIYF
TGTGCCAGCAGCGGTGACAGGGGCTCTGGAAACACCATATATTTT
>TRBJ1-5|.|TRBV28|TRBD1
CASSDRVRPQHF
TGTGCCAGCAGCGACAGGGTCAGGCCCCAGCATTTT
>TRBJ1-1|few|TRBV20-1|TRBD1
CSARTGTGNTEAFF
TGCAGTGCTAGGACCGGGACAGGGAACACTGAAGCTTTCTTT
>TRBJ2-1|few|TRBV29-1|TRBD2
CSVALAGGPNEQFF
TGCAGCGTGGCACTAGCGGGGGGGCCCAATGAGCAGTTCTTC
>TRBJ2-7|few|TRBV3-1|TRBD2
CASSQEMAGDAYEQYF
TGTGCCAGCAGCCAAGAGATGGCGGGAGATGCCTACGAGCAGTACTTC
>TRBJ1-6|.|TRBV7-2|.
CASSINEGRNSPLHF
TGTGCCAGCAGCATCAACGAAGGGAGGAATTCACCCCTCCACTTT